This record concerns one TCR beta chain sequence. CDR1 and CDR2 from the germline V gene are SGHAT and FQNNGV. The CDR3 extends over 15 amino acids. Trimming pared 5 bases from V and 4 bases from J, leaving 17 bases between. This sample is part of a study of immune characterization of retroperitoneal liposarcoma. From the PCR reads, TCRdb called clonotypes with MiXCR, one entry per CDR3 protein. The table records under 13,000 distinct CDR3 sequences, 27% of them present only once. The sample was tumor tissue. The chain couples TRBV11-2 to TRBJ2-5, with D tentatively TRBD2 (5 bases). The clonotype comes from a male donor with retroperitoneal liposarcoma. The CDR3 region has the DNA TGTGCCAGCAGCACCCTTCGAACTAGAGTAGAGACCCAGTACTTC. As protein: CASSTLRTRVETQYF.